Below are 13 T cell receptor beta chains sequenced from a single sample in a study of T cells in tuberculosis (dated by TCRdb to 2017 to 2018). Libraries were made using the immunoSEQ multiplex PCR assay. TCRdb mirrors the immuneACCESS table, restricted to in-frame sequences. Some clones are absent from its copies; in checked studies, under half trace to an unresolved V gene, and the reason for the others is unknown. In this sample the table shows tens of thousands of clones, around 94% of which occur a single time. The ten largest clones represent 6.5% to 8% of the sample. Specimen: PBMCs. Receptor source: a donor aged 10-35 years with latent tuberculosis or without tuberculosis infection.

The gene calls are TRBV15 and TRBJ1-5; D may be TRBD1 (5 bases). Germline loops: CDR1 LNHNV, CDR2 YYDKDF (reference sequence). The V gene lost 1 base and the J gene lost 1 base, with 8 bases spanning the gap. This CDR3 is built from 15 residues. Here the CDR3 reads CATSRGGRSNQPQHF. CDR3 DNA sequence: TGTGCCACCAGCAGAGGGGGCAGGAGCAATCAGCCCCAGCATTTT.

This chain joins TRBV6-5 and TRBJ1-2, with a tentative D call TRBD1 (6 bases). Germline values: CDR1 MNHEY, CDR2 SVGAGI. The CDR3 runs to 13 residues. Trimming cost V 2 bases and J 5 bases, with 9 bases left between them. CDR3 in DNA: TGTGCCAGCAGTTACCCTGGACAGTATGGCTACACCTTC. Amino acid sequence: CASSYPGQYGYTF.

The chain employs TRBV4-3 and TRBJ2-1, with 8 bases that match TRBD2. CDR1 is LGHNA, CDR2 YSLEER, per germline. The length of the CDR3 is 15 residues. Trimming at V came to 0 bases and at J to 5 bases, leaving 3 bases not matched to a gene. CDR3 in amino acids: CASSQDLAGNNEQFF. The CDR3 DNA reads TGCGCCAGCAGCCAAGATCTAGCGGGTAACAATGAGCAGTTCTTC.

The chain carries TRBV19 and TRBJ1-2, with D maybe TRBD1 (5 bases). The CDR3 sequence is 15 residues long. Germline CDR1 reads LNHDA; CDR2 reads SQIVND (reference sequence). With 3 bases removed from V and 4 bases from J, the gap between germline ends came to 15 bases. CDR3 DNA sequence: TGTGCCAGTAGTATTTACCAGGGTTCCGGCTATGGCTACACCTTC. Translated, it gives CASSIYQGSGYGYTF.

The chain carries TRBV19 and TRBJ1-2, with 7 nucleotides matching TRBD1. J lost 4 bases, V lost 7 bases, and 15 bases had no gene match. Germline V gene sequence: CDR1 LNHDA, CDR2 SQIVND (reference sequence). This CDR3 has 16 amino acids. The CDR3 is CASTQRRTGGGYGYTF. CDR3 coding DNA: TGTGCCAGTACCCAGAGAAGGACAGGAGGTGGCTATGGCTACACCTTC.

V is TRBV15 and J is TRBJ2-7, with D maybe TRBD2 (6 bases). The V gene's germline CDR1 is LNHNV and CDR2 YYDKDF (reference sequence). V was clipped by 4 bases and J by 0 bases, with 10 bases between them. This CDR3 region has 14 residues. The CDR3 protein is CATSKLASSYEQYF. In DNA form, the CDR3 reads TGTGCCACCAGCAAACTAGCTAGCTCCTACGAGCAGTACTTC.

The rearrangement joins TRBV27 to TRBJ2-2; D is possibly TRBD1 (6 bases). The germline V gene encodes CDR1 MNHEY and CDR2 SMNVEV (reference sequence). Trimming pared 6 bases from V and 7 bases from J, leaving 15 bases between. This CDR3 has 14 residues. CDR3 amino acids: CASRGPGANGELFF. The CDR3 nucleotides are TGTGCCAGCAGAGGGCCAGGGGCGAACGGGGAGCTGTTTTTT.

This chain connects TRBV19 to TRBJ1-1; no clear D gene. CDR1 LNHDA and CDR2 SQIVND come from the germline V gene (reference sequence). Trimming removed 4 bases at V and 3 bases at J, with 27 bases between. The CDR3 is 19 residues long. This chain's CDR3 is CASSTPSGTKLDRDTEAFF. CDR3 DNA sequence: TGTGCCAGTAGTACTCCCTCCGGCACCAAACTAGATAGGGACACTGAAGCTTTCTTT.

This rearrangement joins TRBV6-6 to TRBJ2-2; D not resolved. Trimming cost V 5 bases and J 5 bases, with 9 bases left between them. CDR1 MNHNY and CDR2 SVGAGI come from the germline V gene (reference sequence). This CDR3 comprises 13 residues. DNA for the CDR3: TGTGCCAGCAGTCTTCAGTTAACCGGGGAGCTGTTTTTT. Amino acid sequence: CASSLQLTGELFF.

This clone was picked up one time. The V gene is TRBV21-1, the J gene TRBJ2-7; TRBD2, the D gene given by the table, was not confirmed from the DNA. TRBV21-1 is termed a pseudogene. The CDR3 loop spans 15 amino acids. CDR3 DNA sequence: TGTGCCAGCAGCAAAGGGGCGGGGGTCCACTACGAGCAGTACTTC. Translated: CASSKGAGVHYEQYF.

The chain uses TRBV6-5 and TRBJ2-3; D gene uncertain. The germline V and J ends were trimmed by 5 bases and 2 bases, with 11 bases remaining between them. Germline V CDR1 and CDR2: MNHEY, SVGAGI. CDR3 length equals 14 residues. The CDR3 DNA reads TGTGCCAGCAGTCGAGACGGGTTCACAGATACGCAGTATTTT. This encodes CASSRDGFTDTQYF.

A single count supports this clone. The chain joins TRBV7-9 to TRBJ2-1; tentatively, D is TRBD2 (6 bases). The CDR3 is made up of 14 amino acids. V lost 5 bases and J lost 8, with 16 bases in between. CDR1 is SEHNR, CDR2 FQNEAQ, per germline (reference sequence). The CDR3 sequence is CASSGRPGVDEQFF. The CDR3 bases are TGTGCCAGCAGCGGCCGTCCGGGGGTGGATGAGCAGTTCTTC.

The V call is TRBV11-2, the J call TRBJ2-5; D is unresolved. The CDR3 covers 13 residues. V was pared by 1 base and J by 3 bases, with 6 bases between. Germline V gene sequence: CDR1 SGHAT, CDR2 FQNNGV. The CDR3 DNA reads as TGTGCCAGCAGCTTAGGAGAAAAAGAGACCCAGTACTTC. This gives the protein CASSLGEKETQYF.